This T cell receptor beta chain comes out of a study of blood T cell repertoires in COVID-19. Study information: The analysed material was cDNA or gDNA that came from T cells, B-cell-depleted T cells, or PBMCs.

Original methodology: Researchers report that nucleated cell counts were estimated from reference gene primer amplification. Sequencing was performed with immunoSEQ multiplex PCR; in TCRdb, only in-frame clones are kept and a portion is missing. V and J calls and clone size are given by that table; D and trimming were obtained from the DNA. This sample has around 200,000 clones, with approximately 83% found just once. Looked up from germline, CDR1 is SGHAT and CDR2 is FQDESV (reference sequence). The junction had 11 bases not matched to a gene; V was cut back by 8 bases and J by 1 base. CDR3 length: 16 residues.

Material for sequencing was peripheral blood. V and J are TRBV11-1 and TRBJ2-3; 8 nucleotides match TRBD2. The source is a woman aged 25 to 45 with COVID-19, enrolled during active disease. The CDR3 DNA is TGTGCCAGCGCGTCTAGCGGGTCGCTTGGCACAGATACGCAGTATTTT. It is translated as CASASSGSLGTDTQYF.